The 30 T cell receptor beta chains below all came from one sample that was sequenced in a study of cytomegalovirus exposure and HLA in healthy donors. The repertoire was sequenced with immunoSEQ multiplex PCR; TCRdb's copy has only in-frame clones and lacks some. Counted here are about 150,000 clones, about 86% occurring once; the ten biggest clones make up 2% to 2.5%. The sequencing input was PBMCs. The receptors derive from a human donor in good health.

The chain couples TRBV4-3 to TRBJ1-2; 8 bases match TRBD1. The germline gives CDR1 LGHNA, CDR2 YSLEER. The CDR3 extends over 16 amino acids. V dropped 3 bases and J dropped 3; count of bases not matched to a gene: 9. CDR3 residues: CASSQKQGALDYGYTF. For the CDR3, the DNA is TGCGCCAGCAGCCAGAAGCAGGGGGCTCTAGACTATGGCTACACCTTC.

V is TRBV28 and J is TRBJ2-4, with 9 bases fitting TRBD1. With V trimmed by 2 bases and J by 4 bases, 3 bases remained unmatched. This CDR3 contains 15 residues. CDR1 is MDHEN, CDR2 SYDVKM, per germline. As DNA, the CDR3 is TGTGCCAGCAGTTTAGCTGGGACAGGGAAAAACATTCAGTACTTC. This translates into CASSLAGTGKNIQYF.

V is TRBV6-6 and J is TRBJ1-4; D uncertain. Trimming left V 6 bases short and J 0 bases short, with 5 bases between. Germline CDR1 and CDR2: MNHNY and SVGAGI (reference sequence). CDR3 length equals 13 residues. The DNA of the CDR3 is TGTGCCAGCAGGGCAGCAACTAATGAAAAACTGTTTTTT. It encodes CASRAATNEKLFF.

This chain joins TRBV19 and TRBJ1-2; D is perhaps TRBD1 (6 bases). CDR3 length equals 10 residues. Trimming removed 9 bases at V and 10 bases at J, with 12 bases between. CDR1 is LNHDA and CDR2 is SQIVND in the germline V gene (reference sequence). The CDR3 here is CASRGAVYTF. The CDR3 coding sequence is TGTGCCAGCCGGGGGGCAGTCTACACCTTC. The variable domain in full, with the rest retrieved from reference TRBV19 and TRBJ1-2, is DGGITQSPKYLFRKEGQNVTLSCEQNLNHDAMYWYRQDPGQGLRLIYYSQIVNDFQKGDIAEGYSVSREKKESFPLTVTSAQKNPTAFYLCASRGAVYTFGSGTRLTVV.

The chain links TRBV5-4 to TRBJ1-2; D gene unclear. Trimming cost V 5 bases and J 11 bases, with 19 bases left between them. The CDR3 is made up of 13 amino acids. Germline V CDR1 and CDR2: SGHNT, YYREEE (reference sequence). CDR3: CASRLAAQRNYTF. DNA for the CDR3: TGTGCCAGCAGACTTGCGGCGCAGAGGAATTACACCTTC.

The chain has TRBV5-1 and TRBJ1-1; D may be TRBD1 (5 bases). The germline V gene has CDR1 SGHRS and CDR2 YFSETQ. The CDR3 runs to 15 residues. The V gene lost 4 bases and the J gene lost 0 bases, with 13 bases spanning the gap. CDR3 in DNA: TGCGCCAGCAGCACTAACAGGCCCATGAACACTGAAGCTTTCTTT. This sequence encodes CASSTNRPMNTEAFF.

The CDR3 sequence is CASSSPRGNTEAFF. Here the CDR3 DNA reads TGTGCCAGCAGTTCCCCCCGGGGAAACACTGAAGCTTTCTTT. This sequence joins TRBV28 and TRBJ1-1; D is unclear. This CDR3 region has 14 residues. Trimming left V 4 bases short and J 2 bases short, with 11 bases between. In germline, CDR1 is MDHEN, CDR2 SYDVKM.

This chain links TRBV5-6 with TRBJ2-3, with TRBD2 matching 9 bases. V lost 0 bases to trimming and J lost 4 bases; unmatched junction nucleotides: 3. The CDR3 spans 15 residues. Germline-derived CDR1 and CDR2 are SGHDT and YYEEEE. The CDR3 spells CASSLVSGRADTQYF. Written as DNA, the CDR3 is TGTGCCAGCAGCTTGGTTAGCGGGAGAGCAGATACGCAGTATTTT.

The V and J genes are TRBV7-3 and TRBJ2-3; the match to TRBD2 covers 8 bases. V trimming: 0 bases; J trimming: 1 base; junction bases outside the gene matches: 3. The CDR3 spans 16 residues. Germline loops: CDR1 SGHTA, CDR2 FQGTGA. CDR3 coding DNA: TGTGCCAGCAGCTTAACACTAGCGGATCGCACAGATACGCAGTATTTT. It specifies CASSLTLADRTDTQYF.

The genes are TRBV6-4 and TRBJ2-7; D is perhaps TRBD2 (5 bases). The V end lost 3 bases, the J end lost 0 bases, and 12 bases lay between the germline ends. The CDR3 totals 15 residues. Germline assignment: CDR1 MRHNA and CDR2 SNTAGT. The CDR3 is CASSERAGLSYEQYF. CDR3 coding DNA: TGTGCCAGCAGTGAGAGGGCAGGACTCTCCTACGAGCAGTACTTC.

The V call is TRBV7-2, the J call TRBJ2-2; TRBD2 matches at 8 bases. The germline V gene has CDR1 SGHTA and CDR2 FQGNSA. There are 17 residues in the CDR3. V shed 8 bases, J shed 2 bases, and the junction held 13 bases outside the gene matches. CDR3 in DNA: TGTGCCAGCTGGTGGCTAGCGGGTAACAAAAACACCGGGGAGCTGTTTTTT. Its protein product is CASWWLAGNKNTGELFF.

The chain couples TRBV29-1 to TRBJ2-6, with a weak D call TRBD1 (5 bases). Germline V gene data show CDR1 as SQVTM and CDR2 as ANQGSEA. With 6 bases removed from V and 5 bases from J, the gap between germline ends came to 23 bases. CDR3 length: 17 residues. The CDR3 spells CSVGEVSGVGRANVLTF. The CDR3 DNA sequence: TGCAGCGTAGGGGAAGTCTCAGGTGTTGGTAGGGCCAACGTCCTGACTTTC.

The gene calls are TRBV7-3 and TRBJ2-3, with D maybe TRBD2 (6 bases). This CDR3 is 13 amino acids long. The V end lost 5 bases, the J end lost 3 bases, and 9 bases lay between the germline ends. From germline, CDR1 is SGHTA and CDR2 FQGTGA. The CDR3 spells CASSVAGTDTQYF. CDR3 DNA sequence: TGTGCCAGCAGCGTCGCGGGGACAGATACGCAGTATTTT.

The CDR3 region is CASSYRTGWETQYF. CDR3 DNA: TGTGCCAGCAGTTACAGGACAGGGTGGGAGACCCAGTACTTC. The chain recombines TRBV27 with TRBJ2-5, with 8 nucleotides matching TRBD1. This CDR3 spans 14 amino acids. Germline V gene lookup returns CDR1 MNHEY and CDR2 SMNVEV (reference sequence). After removal of 4 bases from V and 5 bases from J, the junction contained 6 bases not matched to a gene.

This chain links TRBV7-2 with TRBJ2-1; 10 bases fit TRBD2. V was clipped by 6 bases and J by 8 bases; unmatched bases: 7. CDR3 size: 14 residues. Germline assignment: CDR1 SGHTA and CDR2 FQGNSA. The CDR3 region is CASRVAGGADEQFF. The CDR3 DNA reads as TGTGCCAGCAGGGTAGCGGGAGGTGCGGATGAGCAGTTCTTC.

CDR3 DNA: TGTGCCAGTAGCGGGGCATCGTCAGGGGATCGCTTGGATCAGCCCCAGCATTTT. Amino acid sequence: CASSGASSGDRLDQPQHF. The chain carries TRBV19 and TRBJ1-5, with D possibly matching TRBD1 (6 bases). The germline CDR1 and CDR2 sequences are LNHDA and SQIVND (reference sequence). This CDR3 has 18 amino acids. V lost 6 bases and J lost 5, with 26 bases in between.

The chain employs TRBV11-2 and TRBJ2-5, with D possibly matching TRBD1 (5 bases). CDR1 is SGHAT, CDR2 FQNNGV, per germline. The CDR3 is made up of 16 amino acids. Trimming took off 6 bases at V and 1 base at J, with 18 bases between the two ends. CDR3 in DNA: TGTGCCAGCAGATCGCTCAGGGTAAGGGTCCAAGAGACCCAGTACTTC. This sequence encodes CASRSLRVRVQETQYF.

The rearrangement links TRBV28 to TRBJ2-7; 10 bases align to TRBD2. The germline V gene encodes CDR1 MDHEN and CDR2 SYDVKM. CDR3 length: 17 residues. The J segment lost 1 base and the V segment lost 5 bases, leaving 11 bases of the junction unmatched. The CDR3 coding sequence is TGTGCCAGCAGTCTCGGACTACTGGGACTAGCGTCCTACGAGCAGTACTTC. As protein: CASSLGLLGLASYEQYF.

This chain joins TRBV6-5 and TRBJ2-3; a possible D gene is TRBD2 (6 bases). V lost 6 bases, J lost 5 bases, and 15 bases lay in between. The CDR3 length is 14 residues. Germline-derived CDR1 and CDR2 are MNHEY and SVGAGI. CDR3 sequence reads: CASRLARELDTQYF. The CDR3 bases are TGTGCCAGCAGATTGGCGCGGGAACTAGATACGCAGTATTTT.

Only a few counts were recorded for this clone. This CDR3 is CASSFGGYNEQFF. The CDR3 coding sequence is TGTGCCAGCAGTTTCGGCGGCTACAATGAGCAGTTCTTC. The rearrangement links TRBV28 to TRBJ2-1, with D unresolved. The CDR3 is made up of 13 amino acids. In germline, CDR1 is MDHEN, CDR2 SYDVKM. With 3 bases removed from V and 3 bases from J, the gap between germline ends came to 6 bases.

This chain connects TRBV5-6 to TRBJ1-1; 11 bases line up with TRBD1. The CDR3 contains 15 residues. Per germline, CDR1 SGHDT and CDR2 YYEEEE. J was trimmed by 5 bases and V by 4 bases; bases with no gene match: 7. As DNA, the CDR3 is TGTGCCAGCAGCGCAAGGACAGGGGGCTCGACTGAAGCTTTCTTT. Protein sequence: CASSARTGGSTEAFF.

The chain employs TRBV7-2 and TRBJ2-5, with TRBD2 as a possible D gene (5 bases). Looked up from germline, CDR1 is SGHTA and CDR2 is FQGNSA. The CDR3 contains 15 residues. V lost 5 bases and J 2 bases, leaving 15 bases between the germline ends. The CDR3 spells CASSPSPGVQETQYF. CDR3 bases: TGTGCCAGCAGCCCTAGCCCCGGGGTACAAGAGACCCAGTACTTC.

This clone was seen a single time. The chain couples TRBV4-3 to TRBJ1-2; no clear D. Germline CDR1 reads LGHNA; CDR2 reads YSLEER. The CDR3 sequence is 16 residues long. The V gene lost 0 bases and the J gene lost 4 bases, with 15 bases spanning the gap. CDR3 sequence: CASSQEATAESYGYTF. The CDR3 coding sequence is TGCGCCAGCAGCCAAGAAGCGACGGCCGAAAGCTATGGCTACACCTTC.

The V call is TRBV4-1, the J call TRBJ1-4; the D gene is possibly TRBD1 (5 bases). This CDR3 has 15 amino acids. CDR1 and CDR2 (germline): MGHRA, YSYEKL. V was trimmed by 1 base and J by 6 bases, leaving 12 bases between them. The CDR3 DNA reads TGCGCCAGCAGCCAAGTGGCAGGGTCTTATGAAAAACTGTTTTTT. This gives the protein CASSQVAGSYEKLFF.

This rearrangement joins TRBV7-6 to TRBJ1-6; D unresolved. CDR3 size: 15 residues. Looked up from germline, CDR1 is SGHVS and CDR2 is FNYEAQ. V dropped 1 base and J dropped 0 bases, with 4 bases sitting between them. The CDR3 is CASSLDSSYNSPLHF. Here the CDR3 DNA reads TGTGCCAGCAGCTTAGACAGCTCCTATAATTCACCCCTCCACTTT.

The chain uses TRBV25-1 and TRBJ2-1; 10 nucleotides line up with TRBD2. The germline gives CDR1 MGHDK, CDR2 SYGVNS. Unmatched junction bases numbered 7, after V lost 5 bases and J lost 6 bases. This CDR3 comprises 15 residues. CDR3 nucleotide sequence: TGTGCCAGCAGTCGGCTAGCGGGAGAGACCAATGAGCAGTTCTTC. Translating it yields CASSRLAGETNEQFF.

The genes are TRBV25-1 and TRBJ2-7; 8 bases fit TRBD2. Germline CDR1 is MGHDK and CDR2 is SYGVNS. The CDR3 has 13 residues. Trimming took 2 bases from V and 3 from J; bases not matched to a gene: 0. The DNA of the CDR3 is TGTGCCAGCAGTGAAGCGGGGGGCTACGAGCAGTACTTC. Protein sequence: CASSEAGGYEQYF.

This rearrangement joins TRBV7-9 to TRBJ2-7; 8 bases map to TRBD1. Germline V gene lookup returns CDR1 SEHNR and CDR2 FQNEAQ (reference sequence). Trimming at V came to 6 bases and at J to 1 base, leaving 5 bases not matched to a gene. The CDR3 spans 14 residues. The CDR3 reads CASSFTGGSYEQYF. CDR3 nucleotides: TGTGCCAGCAGTTTTACAGGGGGATCCTACGAGCAGTACTTC.

J is TRBJ2-7 and V is TRBV14; 8 bases agree with TRBD1. The V gene's germline CDR1 is SGHDN and CDR2 FVKESK. V was pared by 4 bases and J by 5 bases, with 10 bases of the junction left unmatched. This CDR3 contains 15 residues. CDR3 sequence: CASSPIGAGGDEQYF. CDR3 sequence (DNA): TGTGCCAGCAGCCCAATCGGGGCAGGGGGCGACGAGCAGTACTTC.

The rearrangement links TRBV7-9 to TRBJ2-7; 7 nucleotides line up with TRBD1. Germline V gene lookup returns CDR1 SEHNR and CDR2 FQNEAQ (reference sequence). J lost 4 bases, V lost 5 bases, and 14 bases had no gene match. This CDR3 comprises 16 residues. The CDR3 is CASSQTGKKFPYEQYF. CDR3 DNA sequence: TGTGCCAGCAGCCAGACAGGGAAAAAGTTCCCGTACGAGCAGTACTTC.